This T cell receptor beta chain was found in a study of blood T cell repertoires in COVID-19. Study information: From the United States, Italy and Spain came samples of acute and convalescent COVID-19. The analysed material was cDNA or gDNA that came from T cells, B-cell-depleted T cells, or PBMCs.

This clone was counted between two and nine times. Methods used by the authors: The authors estimated nucleated cell counts from reference gene primer amplification. Measured with immunoSEQ multiplex PCR; TCRdb has only the in-frame clones, and not every one. V and J calls and clone size are as listed in that table; D and trimming were resolved from the DNA. The sample contains 190,000 or so clones, about 81% of which appear only once. CDR1 LNHDA and CDR2 SQIVND come from the germline V gene (reference sequence). V lost 5 bases and J lost 7, with 18 bases in between. This CDR3 is built from 14 residues.

The material sequenced was peripheral blood. The source is an elderly woman with COVID-19, enrolled during active disease. The chain uses TRBV19 and TRBJ2-7; tentative D call: TRBD2 (5 bases). The CDR3 nucleotides are TGTGCCAGTAGTGTATTAGTCAGCCCGGGGGAGCAGTACTTC. This encodes CASSVLVSPGEQYF.